What follows describes a single TCR beta chain. These data belong to a study of control samples from healthy donors and cancer patients. The protocol was immunoSEQ multiplex PCR, while the TCRdb copy is restricted to in-frame clones and leaves out a portion. Of around 170,000 clones listed, around 90% are singletons. Trimming cost V 5 bases and J 0 bases, with 19 bases left between them. This CDR3 is built from 17 residues. The germline V gene has CDR1 SGHNT and CDR2 YENEEA. J is TRBJ1-1 and V is TRBV11-3; D remains ambiguous. The sequencing input was blood. This clonotype originated in a woman aged 30 to 39 in good health. CDR3: CASSQNNYRDMNTEAFF. CDR3 sequence (DNA): TGTGCCAGCAGCCAGAACAATTACCGAGATATGAACACTGAAGCTTTCTTT.